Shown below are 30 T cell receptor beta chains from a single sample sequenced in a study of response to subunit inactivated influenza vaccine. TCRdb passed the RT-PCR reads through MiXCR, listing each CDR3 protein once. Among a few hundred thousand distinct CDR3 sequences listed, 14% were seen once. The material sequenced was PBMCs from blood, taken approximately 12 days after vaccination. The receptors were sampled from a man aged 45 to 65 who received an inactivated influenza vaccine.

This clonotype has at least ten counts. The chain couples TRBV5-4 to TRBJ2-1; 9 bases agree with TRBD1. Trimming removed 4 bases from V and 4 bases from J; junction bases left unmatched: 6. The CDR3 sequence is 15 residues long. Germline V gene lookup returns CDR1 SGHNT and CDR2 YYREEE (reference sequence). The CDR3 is CASSLGTGKYNEQFF. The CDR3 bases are TGTGCCAGCAGCCTGGGGACAGGGAAATACAATGAGCAGTTCTTC. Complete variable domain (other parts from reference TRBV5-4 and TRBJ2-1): ETGVTQSPTHLIKTRGQQVTLRCSSQSGHNTVSWYQQALGQGPQFIFQYYREEENGRGNFPPRFSGLQFPNYSSELNVNALELDDSALYLCASSLGTGKYNEQFFGPGTRLTVL.

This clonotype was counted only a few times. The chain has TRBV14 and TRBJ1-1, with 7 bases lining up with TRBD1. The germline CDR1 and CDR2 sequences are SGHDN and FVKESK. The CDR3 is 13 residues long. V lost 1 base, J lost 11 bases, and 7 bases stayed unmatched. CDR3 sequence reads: CASSQVGTGVAFF. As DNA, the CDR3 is TGTGCCAGCAGCCAAGTAGGCACAGGGGTGGCTTTCTTT.

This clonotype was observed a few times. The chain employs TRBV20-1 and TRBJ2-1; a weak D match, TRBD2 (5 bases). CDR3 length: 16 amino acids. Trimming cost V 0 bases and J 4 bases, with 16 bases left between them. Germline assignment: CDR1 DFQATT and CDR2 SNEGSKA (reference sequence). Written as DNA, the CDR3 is TGCAGTGCTAGAGATCTCGTAGCGAGAACTTACAATGAGCAGTTCTTC. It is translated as CSARDLVARTYNEQFF.

The CDR3 DNA sequence: TGTGCCAGCAGCTTTGGGACAGGGGGCCTGGGCACTGAAGCTTTCTTT. This gives the protein CASSFGTGGLGTEAFF. This rearrangement joins TRBV28 to TRBJ1-1; 12 nucleotides line up with TRBD1. Germline-derived CDR1 and CDR2 are MDHEN and SYDVKM. The CDR3 runs to 16 residues. The ends lost 6 bases at V and 4 bases at J; junction bases unmatched: 9.

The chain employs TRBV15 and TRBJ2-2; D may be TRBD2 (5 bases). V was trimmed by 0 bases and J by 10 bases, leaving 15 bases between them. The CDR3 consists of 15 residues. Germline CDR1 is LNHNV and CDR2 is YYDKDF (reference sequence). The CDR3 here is CATSRDRVALSELFF. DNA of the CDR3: TGTGCCACCAGCAGAGATCGGGTAGCGCTCTCGGAGCTGTTTTTT.

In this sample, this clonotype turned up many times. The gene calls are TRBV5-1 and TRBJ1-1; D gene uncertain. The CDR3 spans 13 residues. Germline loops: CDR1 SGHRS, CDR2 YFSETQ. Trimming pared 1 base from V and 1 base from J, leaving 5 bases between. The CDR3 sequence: CASSLSRNTEAFF. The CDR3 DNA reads TGCGCCAGCAGCTTGTCTAGGAACACTGAAGCTTTCTTT.

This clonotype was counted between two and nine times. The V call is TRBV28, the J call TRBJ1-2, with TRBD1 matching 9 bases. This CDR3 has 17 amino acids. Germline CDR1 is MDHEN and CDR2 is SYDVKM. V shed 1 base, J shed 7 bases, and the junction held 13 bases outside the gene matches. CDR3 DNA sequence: TGTGCCAGCAGTTTATTATTCCCCGGACAGGGGATGGGTGGCTACACCTTC. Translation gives CASSLLFPGQGMGGYTF.

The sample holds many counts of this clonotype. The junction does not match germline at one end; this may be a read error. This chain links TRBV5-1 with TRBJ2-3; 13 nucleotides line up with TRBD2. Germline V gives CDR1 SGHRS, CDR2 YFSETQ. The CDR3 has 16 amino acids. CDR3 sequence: CASSLGLAGIADTQYF. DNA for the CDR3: TGTGCCAGCAGCTTGGGACTAGCGGGGATCGCAGATACGCAGTATTTT.

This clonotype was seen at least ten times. The DNA of the CDR3 is TGTGCCAGCAGTGAGAATCGGGACTTCTACGAGCAGTACTTC. Translated: CASSENRDFYEQYF. J is TRBJ2-7 and V is TRBV25-1; a possible D gene is TRBD2 (6 bases). Germline-derived CDR1 and CDR2 are MGHDK and SYGVNS. Trimming shortened V by 3 bases and J by 3 bases, and 12 bases separated the two germline ends. The CDR3 has 14 amino acids.

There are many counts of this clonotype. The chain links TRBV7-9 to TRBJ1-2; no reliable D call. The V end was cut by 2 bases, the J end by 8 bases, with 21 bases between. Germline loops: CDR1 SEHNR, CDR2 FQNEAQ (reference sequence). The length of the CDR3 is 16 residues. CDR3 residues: CASSLTGQPITGGYTF. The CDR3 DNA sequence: TGTGCCAGCAGCTTAACCGGCCAACCTATAACCGGGGGCTACACCTTC. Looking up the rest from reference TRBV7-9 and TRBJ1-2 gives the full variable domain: DTGVSQNPRHKITKRGQNVTFRCDPISEHNRLYWYRQTLGQGPEFLTYFQNEAQLEKSRLLSDRFSAERPKGSFSTLEIQRTEQGDSAMYLCASSLTGQPITGGYTFGSGTRLTVV.

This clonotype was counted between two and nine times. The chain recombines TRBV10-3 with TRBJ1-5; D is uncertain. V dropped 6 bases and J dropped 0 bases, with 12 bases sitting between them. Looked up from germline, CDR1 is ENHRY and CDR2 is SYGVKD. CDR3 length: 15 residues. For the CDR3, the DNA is TGTGCCATCAGCAGAGGACCTTATAGCAATCAGCCCCAGCATTTT. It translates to CAISRGPYSNQPQHF.

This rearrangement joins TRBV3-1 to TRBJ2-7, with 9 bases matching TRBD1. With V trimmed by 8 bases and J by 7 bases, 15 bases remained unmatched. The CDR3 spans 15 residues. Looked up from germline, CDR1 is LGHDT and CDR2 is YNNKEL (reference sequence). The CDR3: CASSITRTGALEQYF. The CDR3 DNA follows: TGTGCCAGCTCCATTACCCGGACAGGGGCGCTTGAGCAGTACTTC.

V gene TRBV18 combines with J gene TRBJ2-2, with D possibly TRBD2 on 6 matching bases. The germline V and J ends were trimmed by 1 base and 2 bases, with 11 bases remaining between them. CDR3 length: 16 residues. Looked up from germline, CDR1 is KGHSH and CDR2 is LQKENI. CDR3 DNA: TGTGCCAGCTCACCACAGAGGGGAGGCAACACCGGGGAGCTGTTTTTT. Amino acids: CASSPQRGGNTGELFF.

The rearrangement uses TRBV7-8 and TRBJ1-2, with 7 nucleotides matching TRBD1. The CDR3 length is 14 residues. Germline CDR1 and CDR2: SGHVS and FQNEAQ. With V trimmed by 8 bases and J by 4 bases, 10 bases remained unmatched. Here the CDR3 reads CASGPPGQIYGYTF. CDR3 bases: TGTGCCAGCGGACCTCCGGGACAGATCTATGGCTACACCTTC.

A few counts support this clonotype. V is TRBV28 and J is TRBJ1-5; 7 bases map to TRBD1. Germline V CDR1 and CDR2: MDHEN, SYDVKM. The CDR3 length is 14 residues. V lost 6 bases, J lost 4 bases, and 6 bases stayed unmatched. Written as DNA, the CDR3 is TGTGCCAGCAGGTCGGGACAGCCTAATCAGCCCCAGCATTTT. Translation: CASRSGQPNQPQHF.

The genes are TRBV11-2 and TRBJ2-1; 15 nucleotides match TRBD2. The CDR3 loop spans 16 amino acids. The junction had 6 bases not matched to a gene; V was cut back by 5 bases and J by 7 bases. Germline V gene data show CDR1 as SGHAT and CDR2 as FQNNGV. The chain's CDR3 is CASSTGTSGRLNEQFF. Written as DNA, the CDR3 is TGTGCCAGCAGCACCGGGACTAGCGGGAGGCTAAATGAGCAGTTCTTC.

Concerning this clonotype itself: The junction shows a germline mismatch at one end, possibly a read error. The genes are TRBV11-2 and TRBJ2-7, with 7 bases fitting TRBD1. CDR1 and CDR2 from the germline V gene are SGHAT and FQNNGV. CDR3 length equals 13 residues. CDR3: CASSLDRDSGLHF. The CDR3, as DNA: TGTGCCAGCAGCTTGGACCGGGACAGCGGATTGCACTTC.

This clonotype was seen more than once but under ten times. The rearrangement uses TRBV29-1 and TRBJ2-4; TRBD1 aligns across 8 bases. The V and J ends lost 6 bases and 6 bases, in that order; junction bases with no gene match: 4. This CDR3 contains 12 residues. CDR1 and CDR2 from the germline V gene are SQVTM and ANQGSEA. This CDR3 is CSVVQGVNIQYF. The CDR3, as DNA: TGCAGCGTCGTACAGGGGGTAAACATTCAGTACTTC.

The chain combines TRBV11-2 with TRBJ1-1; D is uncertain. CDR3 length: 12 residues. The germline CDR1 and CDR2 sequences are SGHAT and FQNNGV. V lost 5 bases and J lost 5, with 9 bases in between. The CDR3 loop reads CASSHTTTEAFF. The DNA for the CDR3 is TGTGCCAGCAGCCACACAACGACTGAAGCTTTCTTT.

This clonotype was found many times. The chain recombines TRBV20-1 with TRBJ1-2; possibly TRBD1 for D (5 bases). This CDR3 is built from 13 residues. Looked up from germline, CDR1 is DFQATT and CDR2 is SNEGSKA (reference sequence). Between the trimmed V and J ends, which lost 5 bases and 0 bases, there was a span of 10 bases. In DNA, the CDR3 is TGCAGTGCTGTCAGGGAAGCTAACTATGGCTACACCTTC. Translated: CSAVREANYGYTF.

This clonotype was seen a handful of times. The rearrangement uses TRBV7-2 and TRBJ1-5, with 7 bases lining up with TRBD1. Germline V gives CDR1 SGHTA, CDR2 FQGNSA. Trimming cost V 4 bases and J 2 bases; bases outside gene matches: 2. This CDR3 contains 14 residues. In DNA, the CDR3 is TGTGCCAGCAGCTACACAGGGGGCAATCAGCCCCAGCATTTT. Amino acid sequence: CASSYTGGNQPQHF.

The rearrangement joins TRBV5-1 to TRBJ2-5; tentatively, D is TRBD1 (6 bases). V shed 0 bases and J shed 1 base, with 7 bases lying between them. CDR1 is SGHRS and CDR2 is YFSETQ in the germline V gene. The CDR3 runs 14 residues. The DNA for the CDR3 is TGCGCCAGCAGCTTGGAGGGGGTCCAAGAGACCCAGTACTTC. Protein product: CASSLEGVQETQYF.

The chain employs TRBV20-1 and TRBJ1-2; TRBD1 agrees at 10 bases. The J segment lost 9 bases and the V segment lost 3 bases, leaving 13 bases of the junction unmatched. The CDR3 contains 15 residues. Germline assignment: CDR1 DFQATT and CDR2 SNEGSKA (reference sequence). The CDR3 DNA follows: TGCAGTGCTAGCCGAGGACAGGGGGTCCTTCCCCGCTACACCTTC. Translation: CSASRGQGVLPRYTF.

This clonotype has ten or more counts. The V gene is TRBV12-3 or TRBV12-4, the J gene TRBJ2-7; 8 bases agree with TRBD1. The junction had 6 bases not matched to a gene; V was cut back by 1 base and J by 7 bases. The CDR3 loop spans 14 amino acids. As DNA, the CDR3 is TGTGCCAGCAGTTTAGGTCAGGGGGCTCGGGAGCAGTACTTC. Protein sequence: CASSLGQGAREQYF.

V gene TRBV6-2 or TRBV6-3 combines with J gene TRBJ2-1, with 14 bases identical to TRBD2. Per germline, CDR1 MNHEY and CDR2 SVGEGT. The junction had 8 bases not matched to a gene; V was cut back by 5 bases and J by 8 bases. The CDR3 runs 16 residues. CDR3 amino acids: CASSTGLAGVYDEQFF. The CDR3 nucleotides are TGTGCCAGCAGTACGGGACTAGCGGGAGTTTACGATGAGCAGTTCTTC.

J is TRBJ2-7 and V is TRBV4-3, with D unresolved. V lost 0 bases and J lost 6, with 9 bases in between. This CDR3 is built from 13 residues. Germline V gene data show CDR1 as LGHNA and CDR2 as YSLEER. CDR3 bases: TGCGCCAGCAGCCAAGATCCCTGGGGCGAGCAGTACTTC. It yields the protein CASSQDPWGEQYF.

CDR3 nucleotides: TGCAGCGTTGACAGATTCAACTACAATGAGCAGTTCTTC. Translated, it gives CSVDRFNYNEQFF. The chain carries TRBV29-1 and TRBJ2-1, with no clear D. Germline lookup yields CDR1 SQVTM and CDR2 ANQGSEA. The CDR3 runs to 13 residues. V was trimmed by 3 bases and J by 3 bases, leaving 9 bases between them.

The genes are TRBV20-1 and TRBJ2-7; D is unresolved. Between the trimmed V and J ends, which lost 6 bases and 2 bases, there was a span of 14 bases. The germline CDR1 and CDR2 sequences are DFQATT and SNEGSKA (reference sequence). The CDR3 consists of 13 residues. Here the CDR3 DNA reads TGCAGTGCCCAGGCCTATGCCACCTACGAGCAGTACTTC. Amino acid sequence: CSAQAYATYEQYF.

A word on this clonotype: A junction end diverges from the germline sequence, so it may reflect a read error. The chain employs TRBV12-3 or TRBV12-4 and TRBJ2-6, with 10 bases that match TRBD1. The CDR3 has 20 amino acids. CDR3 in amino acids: CASNPGQWDRGFSVANVLTF. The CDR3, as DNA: TGTGCCAGCAACCCCGGGCAATGGGACAGGGGCTTCTCTGTGGCCAACGTCCTGACTTTC.

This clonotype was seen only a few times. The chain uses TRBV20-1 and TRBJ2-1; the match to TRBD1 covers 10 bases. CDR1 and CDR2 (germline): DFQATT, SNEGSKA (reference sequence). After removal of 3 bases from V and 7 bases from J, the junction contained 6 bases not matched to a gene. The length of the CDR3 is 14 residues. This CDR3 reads CSASDRGRINEQFF. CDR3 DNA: TGCAGTGCTAGTGACAGGGGGCGTATAAATGAGCAGTTCTTC.